This T cell receptor beta chain was recorded in a study of blood T cell repertoires in COVID-19. Study in general: Sites across the United States, Italy and Spain contributed samples from acute and convalescent COVID-19. In each case, the material was cDNA or gDNA derived from T cells, B-cell-depleted T cells, or PBMCs.

Methods used by the authors: Using reference gene primer amplification, nucleated cell counts were estimated. Sequencing was performed with immunoSEQ multiplex PCR; in TCRdb, only in-frame clones are kept and a portion is missing. Clone size and V and J calls were adopted from that table, with D and trimming inferred from the DNA. Seen here are about 99,000 clones, roughly 87% observed once, and the top ten hold roughly a sixth. Trimming stripped 2 bases from V and 4 bases from J, with 10 bases between. This CDR3 is 14 amino acids long. Germline V CDR1 and CDR2: SNHLY, FYNNEI. The gene calls are TRBV2 and TRBJ2-3; D not resolved. Material: peripheral blood. The receptor was isolated from an elderly woman in a cohort sampled during active COVID-19. The CDR3 region has the DNA TGTGCCAGCAGTGAACCCGAGGTCCCAGATACGCAGTATTTT. This codes for CASSEPEVPDTQYF.